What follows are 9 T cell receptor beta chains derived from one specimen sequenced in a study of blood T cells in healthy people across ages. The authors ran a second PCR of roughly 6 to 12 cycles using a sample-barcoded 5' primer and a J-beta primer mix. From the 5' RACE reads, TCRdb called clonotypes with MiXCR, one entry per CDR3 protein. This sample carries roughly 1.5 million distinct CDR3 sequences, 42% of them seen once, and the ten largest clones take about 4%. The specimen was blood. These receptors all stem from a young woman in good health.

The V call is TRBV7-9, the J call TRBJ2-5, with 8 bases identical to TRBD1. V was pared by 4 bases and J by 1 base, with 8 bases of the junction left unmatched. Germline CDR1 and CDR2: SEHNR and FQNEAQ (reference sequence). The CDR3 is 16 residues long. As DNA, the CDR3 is TGTGCCAGCAGCTCCACAGGGGGTCTCACCCAAGAGACCCAGTACTTC. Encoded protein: CASSSTGGLTQETQYF.

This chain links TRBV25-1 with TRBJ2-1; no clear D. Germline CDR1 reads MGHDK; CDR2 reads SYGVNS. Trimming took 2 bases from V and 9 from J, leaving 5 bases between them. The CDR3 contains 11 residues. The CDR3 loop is CASSEIGEQFF. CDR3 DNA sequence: TGTGCCAGCAGTGAAATAGGTGAGCAGTTCTTC. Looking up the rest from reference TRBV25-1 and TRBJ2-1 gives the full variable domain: EADIYQTPRYLVIGTGKKITLECSQTMGHDKMYWYQQDPGMELHLIHYSYGVNSTEKGDLSSESTVSRIRTEHFPLTLESARPSHTSQYLCASSEIGEQFFGPGTRLTVL.

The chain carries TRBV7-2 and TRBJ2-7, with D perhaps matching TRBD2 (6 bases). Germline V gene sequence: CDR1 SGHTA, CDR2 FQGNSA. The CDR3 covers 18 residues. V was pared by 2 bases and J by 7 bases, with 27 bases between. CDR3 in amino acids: CASSLLLDRGSSYNEQYF. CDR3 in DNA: TGTGCCAGCAGCTTACTCTTAGATCGGGGGAGCTCCTACAATGAGCAGTACTTC.

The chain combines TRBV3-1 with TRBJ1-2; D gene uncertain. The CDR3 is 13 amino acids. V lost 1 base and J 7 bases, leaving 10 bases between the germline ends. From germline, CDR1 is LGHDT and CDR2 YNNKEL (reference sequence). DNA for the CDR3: TGTGCCAGCAGCCAAGGGATGGGAGTTGGCTACACCTTC. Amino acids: CASSQGMGVGYTF.

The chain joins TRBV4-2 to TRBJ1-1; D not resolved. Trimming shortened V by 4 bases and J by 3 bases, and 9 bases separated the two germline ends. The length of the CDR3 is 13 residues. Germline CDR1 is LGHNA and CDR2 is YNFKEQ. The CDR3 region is CASSRFGDTEAFF. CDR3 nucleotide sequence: TGTGCCAGCAGCCGTTTCGGGGACACTGAAGCTTTCTTT.

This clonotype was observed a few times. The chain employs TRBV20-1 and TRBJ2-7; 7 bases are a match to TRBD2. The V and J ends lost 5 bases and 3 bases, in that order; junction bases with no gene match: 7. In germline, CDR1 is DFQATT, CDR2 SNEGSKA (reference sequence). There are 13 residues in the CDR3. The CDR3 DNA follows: TGCAGTGCTCCCGGGACTACCTTCTACGAGCAGTACTTC. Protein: CSAPGTTFYEQYF.

CDR3 sequence reads: CSATPGSALGYTF. CDR3 nucleotides: TGCAGTGCTACGCCTGGGTCCGCCCTGGGCTACACCTTC. The chain recombines TRBV20-1 with TRBJ1-2, with D hard to call. The CDR3 has 13 residues. V dropped 4 bases and J dropped 8 bases, with 17 bases sitting between them. CDR1 is DFQATT and CDR2 is SNEGSKA in the germline V gene (reference sequence).

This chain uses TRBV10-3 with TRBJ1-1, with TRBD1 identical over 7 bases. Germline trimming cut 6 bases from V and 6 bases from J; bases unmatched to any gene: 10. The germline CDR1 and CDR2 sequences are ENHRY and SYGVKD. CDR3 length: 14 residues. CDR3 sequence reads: CAIRARTGGAEAFF. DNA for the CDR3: TGTGCCATCAGGGCGAGGACAGGAGGTGCTGAAGCTTTCTTT.

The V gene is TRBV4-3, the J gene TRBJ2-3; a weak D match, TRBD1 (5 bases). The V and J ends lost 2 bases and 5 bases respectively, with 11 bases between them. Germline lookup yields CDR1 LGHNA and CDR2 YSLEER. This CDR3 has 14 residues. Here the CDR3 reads CASSQRTSIDTQYF. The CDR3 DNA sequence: TGCGCCAGCAGCCAAAGGACAAGTATAGATACGCAGTATTTT.